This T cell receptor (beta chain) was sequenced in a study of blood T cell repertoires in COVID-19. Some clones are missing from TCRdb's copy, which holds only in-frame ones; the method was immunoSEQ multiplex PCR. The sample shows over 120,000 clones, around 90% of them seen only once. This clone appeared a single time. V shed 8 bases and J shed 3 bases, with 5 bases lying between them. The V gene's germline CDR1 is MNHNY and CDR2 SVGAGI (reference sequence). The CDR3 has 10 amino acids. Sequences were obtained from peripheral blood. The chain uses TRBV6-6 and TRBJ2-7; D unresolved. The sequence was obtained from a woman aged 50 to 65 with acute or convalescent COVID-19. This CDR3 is CASGSYEQYF. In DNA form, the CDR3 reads TGTGCCAGCGGCAGCTACGAGCAGTACTTC.